One and the same sample provided the 11 T cell receptor beta chains below, sequenced in a study of blood T cell repertoires in COVID-19. Some clones are missing from TCRdb's copy, which holds only in-frame ones; the method was immunoSEQ multiplex PCR. The repertoire consists of about 180,000 clones, with about three quarters occurring once and the leading ten covering roughly 28%. The material sequenced was peripheral blood. Every receptor here comes from a woman aged 70-85 years with acute or convalescent COVID-19.

This clone was seen more than once but under ten times. J is TRBJ2-7 and V is TRBV11-2; D might be TRBD1 (5 bases). Germline CDR1 is SGHAT and CDR2 is FQNNGV. CDR3 length: 16 residues. Trimming took off 2 bases at V and 1 base at J, with 15 bases between the two ends. The CDR3 reads CASSLYLAGLSYEQYF. In DNA, the CDR3 is TGTGCCAGCAGCTTATATTTGGCAGGGCTGTCCTACGAGCAGTACTTC.

The chain has TRBV2 and TRBJ1-5; the match to TRBD1 covers 7 bases. CDR3 length equals 15 residues. Looked up from germline, CDR1 is SNHLY and CDR2 is FYNNEI. Losses at the gene ends were 6 bases for V and 3 bases for J; bases not matched to a gene: 8. The CDR3 reads CASRIAGQYNQPQHF. For the CDR3, the DNA is TGTGCCAGCAGGATTGCGGGACAGTACAATCAGCCCCAGCATTTT.

V and J are TRBV19 and TRBJ2-3; 9 bases agree with TRBD2. Germline V gene lookup returns CDR1 LNHDA and CDR2 SQIVND (reference sequence). This CDR3 has 15 residues. V lost 3 bases to trimming and J lost 3 bases; unmatched junction nucleotides: 4. The chain's CDR3 is CASSMGSGSTDTQYF. In DNA form, the CDR3 reads TGTGCCAGTAGTATGGGTAGCGGGAGTACAGATACGCAGTATTTT.

This chain connects TRBV7-3 to TRBJ2-1; D might be TRBD2 (5 bases). Germline assignment: CDR1 SGHTA and CDR2 FQGTGA. The CDR3 has 15 amino acids. Trimming stripped 2 bases from V and 6 bases from J, with 14 bases between. The CDR3 here is CASSLLGAASNEQFF. In nucleotides, the CDR3 is TGTGCCAGCAGCTTATTAGGAGCGGCAAGCAATGAGCAGTTCTTC. The full variable domain, its missing parts supplied by reference TRBV7-3 and TRBJ2-1, is GAGVSQTPSNKVTEKGKYVELRCDPISGHTALYWYRQSLGQGPEFLIYFQGTGAADDSGLPNDRFFAVRPEGSVSTLKIQRTERGDSAVYLCASSLLGAASNEQFFGPGTRLTVL.

Only one count was recorded for this clone. V is TRBV28 and J is TRBJ1-3; D uncertain. The germline V gene has CDR1 MDHEN and CDR2 SYDVKM. This CDR3 has 15 residues. V lost 5 bases to trimming and J lost 0 bases, with 11 bases between them. The CDR3, as DNA: TGTGCCAGCAGTCAGCCGGCGGACTCTGGAAACACCATATATTTT. It is translated as CASSQPADSGNTIYF.

V gene TRBV28 combines with J gene TRBJ2-5; 7 positions agree with TRBD2. Germline lookup yields CDR1 MDHEN and CDR2 SYDVKM. Trimming took 5 bases from V and 5 from J; bases not matched to a gene: 11. CDR3 size: 15 residues. The CDR3: CASSKFGLSGETQYF. The CDR3 DNA is TGTGCCAGCAGTAAGTTTGGACTTAGCGGGGAGACCCAGTACTTC.

For the CDR3, the DNA is TGTGCCAGCAGGGGGTTTAGCGGGATAAACATTCAGTACTTC. It yields the protein CASRGFSGINIQYF. The genes are TRBV28 and TRBJ2-4; 8 bases align to TRBD2. The CDR3 is 14 amino acids. J gave up 6 bases and V 6 bases, and 7 bases lay outside the gene matches. Germline V gives CDR1 MDHEN, CDR2 SYDVKM.

The CDR3 DNA follows: TGTGCCAGCAGCACAGGGGGAGGAAACACCATATATTTT. Its protein product is CASSTGGGNTIYF. The chain combines TRBV7-9 with TRBJ1-3; 8 bases are a match to TRBD1. The CDR3 extends over 13 amino acids. J was trimmed by 4 bases and V by 5 bases; bases with no gene match: 1. Germline V gene data show CDR1 as SEHNR and CDR2 as FQNEAQ (reference sequence).

The chain links TRBV18 to TRBJ2-5, with unresolved D. V was trimmed by 4 bases and J by 5 bases, leaving 11 bases between them. The CDR3 sequence is 13 residues long. In germline, CDR1 is KGHSH, CDR2 LQKENI. DNA for the CDR3: TGTGCCAGCTCACTCGACCAAGCGGAGACCCAGTACTTC. This gives the protein CASSLDQAETQYF.

This rearrangement joins TRBV30 to TRBJ2-3, with 11 bases identical to TRBD2. CDR1 and CDR2 from the germline V gene are GTSNPN and SVGIG (reference sequence). J lost 2 bases, V lost 2 bases, and 9 bases had no gene match. The CDR3 consists of 17 residues. This CDR3 reads CAWSPKGTSGFTDTQYF. The DNA for the CDR3 is TGTGCCTGGAGTCCAAAGGGGACTAGCGGCTTCACAGATACGCAGTATTTT.

Only a few counts were recorded for this clone. The J gene is TRBJ2-7, the V gene TRBV6-1; the D is unclear. Trimming removed 3 bases from V and 11 bases from J, with 11 bases in between. Germline V gene lookup returns CDR1 MNHNS and CDR2 SASEGT. This CDR3 is built from 11 residues. For the CDR3, the DNA is TGTGCCAGCAGTGACCGCAGACGGGAGTACTTC. It codes for CASSDRRREYF.